A single T cell receptor beta chain is shown here with its context. Its specificity is unknown. The data were taken from a study of T cell repertoires in cytomegalovirus infection. About the research overall: In public TCR beta signatures, there were indications of both CMV infection and matching HLA type.

In TCRdb, the reads were re-called with MiXCR into one record per CDR3 protein. The repertoire has some 920,000 distinct CDR3 sequences, approximately 32% of them found once; the top ten carry roughly 12%. Trimming took 0 bases from V and 2 from J; bases not matched to a gene: 0. This CDR3 is 16 amino acids long. Germline V lookup: CDR1 KGHDR, CDR2 SFDVKD. This sequence joins TRBV24-1 and TRBJ2-1; 10 nucleotides align to TRBD1. The sequenced sample was cultured CD8+ T cells from PBMCs, obtained from culture after CMV antigen stimulation. The clonotype originates from a human donor in good health (CMV status not recorded). Some clones in this sample may be carry-over from other donors' samples. This CDR3 is CATSDLGQGAYNEQFF. DNA of the CDR3: TGTGCCACCAGTGATTTGGGACAGGGGGCCTACAATGAGCAGTTCTTC.